This is a list of T cell receptor beta chains from one sample in a study of blood T cell repertoires in COVID-19. TCRdb's copy holds only in-frame clones and misses some; the assay was immunoSEQ multiplex PCR. The sample holds 150,000 to 200,000 clones; 85% to 90% are singletons and the top ten take approximately 9.9%. The sequenced sample consisted of peripheral blood. The receptor source for this set is a woman aged 60-75 years with COVID-19, enrolled during active disease. Each CDR3 is given with its conserved first and last residue. A D gene is named only where the DNA matches it firmly. The size field is filled for only some rows; it gives once, few, many or a size class.

clone_size: -
j_call: TRBJ2-7
v_call: TRBV11-3
d_call: TRBD1
cdr3_aa: CASSFAQGSEQYF
cdr3_nt: TGTGCCAGCAGCTTCGCACAGGGGTCCGAGCAGTACTTC

clone_size: -
j_call: TRBJ2-3
v_call: TRBV13
d_call: TRBD1
cdr3_aa: CASSFKTGGADTQYF
cdr3_nt: TGTGCCAGCAGCTTCAAGACAGGGGGGGCAGATACGCAGTATTTT

clone_size: -
j_call: TRBJ1-3
v_call: TRBV6-5
d_call: -
cdr3_aa: CASSYGYDSSGNTIYF
cdr3_nt: TGTGCCAGCAGTTATGGGTATGACAGCTCTGGAAACACCATATATTTT

clone_size: -
j_call: TRBJ1-1
v_call: TRBV2
d_call: -
cdr3_aa: CASTEGSNTEAFF
cdr3_nt: TGTGCCAGCACCGAGGGCAGTAACACTGAAGCTTTCTTT

clone_size: few
j_call: TRBJ1-5
v_call: TRBV28
d_call: -
cdr3_aa: CASSSSGQSNQPQHF
cdr3_nt: TGTGCCAGCAGTAGCTCCGGACAGAGCAATCAGCCCCAGCATTTT

clone_size: -
j_call: TRBJ2-7
v_call: TRBV7-2
d_call: TRBD2
cdr3_aa: CASSLTSGSNYEQYF
cdr3_nt: TGTGCCAGCAGCCTGACTAGCGGGAGTAACTACGAGCAGTACTTC

clone_size: few
j_call: TRBJ2-7
v_call: TRBV6-1
d_call: TRBD2
cdr3_aa: CASSESQGLAGGTYEQYF
cdr3_nt: TGTGCCAGCAGTGAATCGCAGGGACTAGCGGGAGGTACATACGAGCAGTACTTC

clone_size: -
j_call: TRBJ2-5
v_call: TRBV9
d_call: -
cdr3_aa: CASSVTQGGETQYF
cdr3_nt: TGTGCCAGCAGCGTAACGCAGGGTGGAGAGACCCAGTACTTC

clone_size: -
j_call: TRBJ2-7
v_call: TRBV28
d_call: -
cdr3_aa: CASIPSGTGIYEQYF
cdr3_nt: TGTGCCAGCATCCCGAGCGGGACAGGTATTTACGAGCAGTACTTC

clone_size: many
j_call: TRBJ2-2
v_call: TRBV9
d_call: TRBD2
cdr3_aa: CASSYSGSAGELFF
cdr3_nt: TGTGCCAGCAGTTATAGCGGGAGCGCCGGGGAGCTGTTTTTT

clone_size: -
j_call: TRBJ1-1
v_call: TRBV18
d_call: -
cdr3_aa: CASSQWGPNTEAFF
cdr3_nt: TGTGCCAGCTCACAATGGGGGCCGAACACTGAAGCTTTCTTT

clone_size: once
j_call: TRBJ2-7
v_call: TRBV6-5
d_call: TRBD1
cdr3_aa: CASSPDRGGQYF
cdr3_nt: TGTGCCAGCAGTCCGGACAGGGGAGGGCAGTACTTC

clone_size: once
j_call: TRBJ2-5
v_call: TRBV6-5
d_call: TRBD2
cdr3_aa: CAGTSLAGLETQYF
cdr3_nt: TGTGCCGGCACATCACTAGCGGGTTTAGAGACCCAGTACTTC

clone_size: once
j_call: TRBJ1-6
v_call: TRBV30
d_call: TRBD1
cdr3_aa: CAWRGDSSNSPLHF
cdr3_nt: TGTGCCTGGAGGGGGGACAGTTCCAATTCACCCCTCCACTTT

clone_size: -
j_call: TRBJ2-7
v_call: TRBV20-1
d_call: TRBD2
cdr3_aa: CSASILAGGEQYF
cdr3_nt: TGCAGTGCTAGTATCCTAGCGGGAGGGGAGCAGTACTTC

clone_size: -
j_call: TRBJ2-7
v_call: TRBV6-2/TRBV6-3
d_call: TRBD2
cdr3_aa: CASSSPGSGSPYEQYF
cdr3_nt: TGTGCCAGCAGTTCCCCGGGTAGCGGGAGCCCCTACGAGCAGTACTTC

clone_size: -
j_call: TRBJ2-1
v_call: TRBV7-3
d_call: TRBD2
cdr3_aa: CASSATSGRLDEQFF
cdr3_nt: TGTGCCAGCAGCGCCACTAGCGGGAGGTTGGATGAGCAGTTCTTC

clone_size: -
j_call: TRBJ1-2
v_call: TRBV5-4
d_call: -
cdr3_aa: CASRTDTFYGYTF
cdr3_nt: TGTGCCAGCAGGACGGACACGTTCTATGGCTACACCTTC

clone_size: -
j_call: TRBJ1-1
v_call: TRBV6-1
d_call: -
cdr3_aa: CASSENGQGLGAFF
cdr3_nt: TGTGCCAGCAGTGAAAACGGGCAGGGATTAGGAGCTTTCTTT

clone_size: -
j_call: TRBJ2-2
v_call: TRBV2
d_call: TRBD2
cdr3_aa: CARGTSGSGGGELFF
cdr3_nt: TGTGCCAGAGGGACTAGCGGGAGTGGCGGCGGGGAGCTGTTTTTT

clone_size: -
j_call: TRBJ2-7
v_call: TRBV25-1
d_call: TRBD1
cdr3_aa: CATRDRGSYEQYF
cdr3_nt: TGTGCCACCCGGGACAGGGGGAGTTACGAGCAGTACTTC

clone_size: -
j_call: TRBJ1-1
v_call: TRBV6-5
d_call: -
cdr3_aa: CASSRVSNTEAFF
cdr3_nt: TGTGCCAGCAGTCGGGTTTCGAACACTGAAGCTTTCTTT

clone_size: -
j_call: TRBJ1-2
v_call: TRBV28
d_call: -
cdr3_aa: CASSLFLYGYTF
cdr3_nt: TGTGCCAGTTCCCTTTTCCTCTATGGCTACACCTTC

clone_size: -
j_call: TRBJ1-1
v_call: TRBV5-4
d_call: -
cdr3_aa: CASSLGALNTEAFF
cdr3_nt: TGTGCCAGCAGCTTAGGGGCTTTGAACACTGAAGCTTTCTTT

clone_size: -
j_call: TRBJ2-7
v_call: TRBV6-2/TRBV6-3
d_call: TRBD2
cdr3_aa: CASSYRASGIQTPYEQYF
cdr3_nt: TGTGCCAGCAGTTACAGGGCTAGCGGGATACAAACCCCCTACGAGCAGTACTTC

clone_size: -
j_call: TRBJ2-7
v_call: TRBV27
d_call: TRBD1
cdr3_aa: CASSRLGQGYEQYF
cdr3_nt: TGTGCCAGCAGTCGACTGGGACAGGGCTACGAGCAGTACTTC

clone_size: -
j_call: TRBJ2-7
v_call: TRBV19
d_call: TRBD1
cdr3_aa: CASSPGTGDYEQYF
cdr3_nt: TGTGCCAGTAGCCCCGGGACAGGGGACTACGAGCAGTACTTC

clone_size: -
j_call: TRBJ1-4
v_call: TRBV7-9
d_call: -
cdr3_aa: CASSSGVGEKLFF
cdr3_nt: TGTGCCAGCAGCTCGGGGGTTGGTGAAAAACTGTTTTTT

clone_size: few
j_call: TRBJ2-3
v_call: TRBV7-3
d_call: TRBD2
cdr3_aa: CASSRAGGSLDTQYF
cdr3_nt: TGTGCCAGCAGCAGAGCGGGAGGTTCGTTAGATACGCAGTATTTT

clone_size: once
j_call: TRBJ2-1
v_call: TRBV6-2/TRBV6-3
d_call: TRBD2
cdr3_aa: CASSRGLAGYNEQFF
cdr3_nt: TGTGCCAGCAGTCGTGGGCTAGCGGGGTACAATGAGCAGTTCTTC

clone_size: -
j_call: TRBJ2-7
v_call: TRBV18
d_call: TRBD2
cdr3_aa: CASSELAGNSYEQYF
cdr3_nt: TGTGCCAGCTCAGAACTAGCGGGAAATTCCTACGAGCAGTACTTC

clone_size: -
j_call: TRBJ2-5
v_call: TRBV7-2
d_call: -
cdr3_aa: CASSLRLGGTQYF
cdr3_nt: TGTGCCAGCAGCTTACGACTAGGAGGGACCCAGTACTTC

clone_size: -
j_call: TRBJ1-6
v_call: TRBV7-2
d_call: -
cdr3_aa: CASSHPPGGSPLHF
cdr3_nt: TGTGCCAGCAGCCACCCGCCCGGGGGTTCACCCCTCCACTTT

clone_size: -
j_call: TRBJ1-1
v_call: TRBV5-1
d_call: TRBD1
cdr3_aa: CASSLGTGLNTEAFF
cdr3_nt: TGCGCCAGCAGCTTGGGGACAGGGCTGAACACTGAAGCTTTCTTT

clone_size: -
j_call: TRBJ1-5
v_call: TRBV27
d_call: TRBD1
cdr3_aa: CASSLNRGATSGNQPQHF
cdr3_nt: TGTGCCAGCAGTTTAAACAGGGGTGCCACGAGTGGCAATCAGCCCCAGCATTTT

clone_size: -
j_call: TRBJ1-3
v_call: TRBV6-5
d_call: -
cdr3_aa: CASRGVGGNTIYF
cdr3_nt: TGTGCCAGCAGGGGAGTAGGTGGAAACACCATATATTTT

clone_size: -
j_call: TRBJ2-3
v_call: TRBV7-2
d_call: TRBD2
cdr3_aa: CASSLVPGLAGTQYF
cdr3_nt: TGTGCCAGCAGCTTAGTACCGGGACTAGCTGGTACGCAGTATTTT

clone_size: -
j_call: TRBJ2-7
v_call: TRBV10-3
d_call: -
cdr3_aa: CAISVYSDEQYF
cdr3_nt: TGTGCCATCAGTGTTTATTCGGACGAGCAGTACTTC

clone_size: -
j_call: TRBJ2-5
v_call: TRBV29-1
d_call: TRBD1
cdr3_aa: CSVEDRSIGETQYF
cdr3_nt: TGCAGCGTTGAGGACAGGTCGATAGGAGAGACCCAGTACTTC

clone_size: -
j_call: TRBJ2-7
v_call: TRBV3-1/TRBV3-2
d_call: -
cdr3_aa: CASSSFGGKNEQYF
cdr3_nt: TGTGCCAGCAGCTCATTTGGGGGGAAAAACGAGCAGTACTTC

clone_size: -
j_call: TRBJ2-7
v_call: TRBV9
d_call: -
cdr3_aa: CASSVATGSSYEQYF
cdr3_nt: TGTGCCAGCAGCGTAGCAACAGGGAGCTCCTACGAGCAGTACTTC

clone_size: -
j_call: TRBJ1-2
v_call: TRBV4-1
d_call: TRBD1
cdr3_aa: CASSQPGGYHTF
cdr3_nt: TGCGCCAGCAGCCAACCAGGGGGGTACCACACCTTC

clone_size: -
j_call: TRBJ2-3
v_call: TRBV30
d_call: TRBD2
cdr3_aa: CAWSVTLAGYTDTQYF
cdr3_nt: TGTGCCTGGAGTGTAACTCTAGCGGGATATACGGATACGCAGTATTTT

clone_size: -
j_call: TRBJ2-7
v_call: TRBV7-8
d_call: -
cdr3_aa: CASSLGVSGNPYEQYF
cdr3_nt: TGTGCCAGCAGCTTAGGCGTCAGCGGCAACCCTTACGAGCAGTACTTC

clone_size: -
j_call: TRBJ2-1
v_call: TRBV7-2
d_call: TRBD2
cdr3_aa: CASSGLAGGRQFF
cdr3_nt: TGTGCCAGCAGCGGACTAGCGGGAGGGCGGCAGTTCTTC

clone_size: -
j_call: TRBJ2-7
v_call: TRBV4-3
d_call: -
cdr3_aa: CASSQDNWQVPYEQYF
cdr3_nt: TGCGCCAGCAGCCAAGATAACTGGCAGGTACCCTACGAGCAGTACTTC

clone_size: -
j_call: TRBJ1-2
v_call: TRBV2
d_call: -
cdr3_aa: CASSDRGKANYGYTF
cdr3_nt: TGTGCCAGCAGTGATAGGGGGAAGGCTAACTATGGCTACACCTTC

clone_size: -
j_call: TRBJ2-1
v_call: TRBV3-1/TRBV3-2
d_call: -
cdr3_aa: CASSQKSKRIFYNEQFF
cdr3_nt: TGTGCCAGCAGCCAGAAGAGTAAGCGGATATTTTACAATGAGCAGTTCTTC

clone_size: -
j_call: TRBJ1-1
v_call: TRBV6-2/TRBV6-3
d_call: -
cdr3_aa: CASSPLDRNTEAFF
cdr3_nt: TGTGCCAGCAGTCCCCTGGACAGGAACACTGAAGCTTTCTTT

clone_size: -
j_call: TRBJ2-7
v_call: TRBV25-1
d_call: TRBD2
cdr3_aa: CASRPMTGEGSYEQYF
cdr3_nt: TGTGCCAGCAGGCCAATGACGGGGGAGGGATCCTACGAGCAGTACTTC

clone_size: -
j_call: TRBJ1-5
v_call: TRBV28
d_call: -
cdr3_aa: CASSPGTPVQPQHF
cdr3_nt: TGTGCCAGCAGTCCGGGGACACCCGTTCAGCCCCAGCATTTT

clone_size: -
j_call: TRBJ1-5
v_call: TRBV27
d_call: -
cdr3_aa: CASSDIGNQPQHF
cdr3_nt: TGTGCCAGCAGTGACATTGGCAATCAGCCCCAGCATTTT